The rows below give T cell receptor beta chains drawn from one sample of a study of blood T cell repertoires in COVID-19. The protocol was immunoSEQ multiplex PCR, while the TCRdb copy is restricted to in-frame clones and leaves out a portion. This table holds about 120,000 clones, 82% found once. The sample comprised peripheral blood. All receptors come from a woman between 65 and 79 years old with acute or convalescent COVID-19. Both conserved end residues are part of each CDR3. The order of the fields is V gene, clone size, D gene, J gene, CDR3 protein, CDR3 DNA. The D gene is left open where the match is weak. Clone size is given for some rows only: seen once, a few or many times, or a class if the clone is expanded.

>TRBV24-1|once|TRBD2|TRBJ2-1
CATSDLQPSGEYNEQFF
TGTGCCACCAGTGATTTGCAACCTAGCGGGGAGTACAATGAGCAGTTCTTC
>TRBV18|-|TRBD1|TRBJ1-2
CASSPPTGQGIYGYTF
TGTGCCAGCTCACCACCGACCGGACAGGGGATCTATGGCTACACCTTC
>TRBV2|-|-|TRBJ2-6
CASSPDLLAAGANVLTF
TGTGCCAGCAGTCCGGACTTACTGGCCGCTGGGGCCAACGTCCTGACTTTC
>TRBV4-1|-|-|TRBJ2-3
CASSQVRGGSDTQYF
TGCGCCAGCAGCCAAGTCAGGGGTGGATCAGATACGCAGTATTTT
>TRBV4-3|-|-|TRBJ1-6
CASSQVSRGDSPLHF
TGCGCCAGCAGCCAAGTAAGCAGGGGAGATTCACCCCTCCACTTT
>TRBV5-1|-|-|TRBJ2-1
CASSLAYGDSYNEQFF
TGCGCCAGCAGCTTGGCTTACGGGGATTCCTACAATGAGCAGTTCTTC
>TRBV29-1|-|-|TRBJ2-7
CSVEKAGASEQYF
TGCAGCGTTGAAAAGGCGGGGGCTAGCGAGCAGTACTTC
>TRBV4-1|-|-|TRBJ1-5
CASSQDGLQGIQPQHF
TGCGCCAGCAGCCAAGACGGGCTACAGGGAATCCAGCCCCAGCATTTT
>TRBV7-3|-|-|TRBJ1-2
CASSLGHNYGYTF
TGTGCCAGCAGCTTAGGACATAACTATGGCTACACCTTC
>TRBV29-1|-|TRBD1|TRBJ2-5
CSVGTGGWETQYF
TGCAGCGTTGGTACAGGGGGTTGGGAGACCCAGTACTTC
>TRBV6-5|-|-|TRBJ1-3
CASRLDRISGNTIYF
TGTGCCAGCAGACTCGACAGGATCTCTGGAAACACCATATATTTT
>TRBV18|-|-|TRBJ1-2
CASSPAGQDGYTF
TGTGCCAGCTCACCTGCAGGGCAGGATGGCTACACCTTC
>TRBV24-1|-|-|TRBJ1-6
CATSVAGYNSPLHF
TGTGCCACCAGTGTGGCAGGTTATAATTCACCCCTCCACTTT
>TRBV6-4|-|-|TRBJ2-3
CASSDSGVGADTQYF
TGTGCCAGCAGTGACTCGGGAGTCGGGGCAGATACGCAGTATTTT
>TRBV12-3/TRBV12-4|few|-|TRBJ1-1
CASSAGAAEAFF
TGTGCCAGCAGTGCCGGAGCAGCTGAAGCTTTCTTT
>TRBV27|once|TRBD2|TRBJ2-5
CASSLRLAGNQETQYF
TGTGCCAGCAGTTTACGCCTAGCGGGGAACCAAGAGACCCAGTACTTC
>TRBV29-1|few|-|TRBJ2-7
CSVRRAGSYEQYF
TGCAGCGTTCGCAGGGCTGGCTCCTACGAGCAGTACTTC
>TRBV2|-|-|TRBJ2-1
CASTLGRLRSYNEQFF
TGTGCCAGCACTCTTGGTAGACTAAGGTCCTACAATGAGCAGTTCTTC
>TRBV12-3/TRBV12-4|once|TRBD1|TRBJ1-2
CASSFSGGYGYTF
TGTGCCAGCAGTTTCTCAGGGGGCTATGGCTACACCTTC
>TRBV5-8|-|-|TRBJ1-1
CASSFQGLRNTEAFF
TGTGCCAGCAGCTTCCAGGGGTTGAGAAACACTGAAGCTTTCTTT
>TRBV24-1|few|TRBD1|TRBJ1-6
CATSDWMVRWGRTGEDSPLHF
TGTGCCACCAGTGATTGGATGGTACGGTGGGGAAGGACAGGGGAGGACTCACCCCTCCACTTT
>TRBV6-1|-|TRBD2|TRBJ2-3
CASSEADGGATDTQYF
TGTGCCAGCAGTGAAGCGGACGGGGGGGCCACAGATACGCAGTATTTT
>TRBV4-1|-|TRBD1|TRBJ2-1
CASSHVDRVPYNEQFF
TGCGCCAGCAGCCACGTCGACAGGGTTCCCTACAATGAGCAGTTCTTC
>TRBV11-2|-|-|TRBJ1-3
CASSLRQINSGNTIYF
TGTGCCAGCAGCTTACGACAGATAAACTCTGGAAACACCATATATTTT
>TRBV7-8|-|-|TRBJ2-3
CASSLSPITSTDTQYF
TGTGCCAGCAGCTTATCTCCAATTACTAGCACAGATACGCAGTATTTT
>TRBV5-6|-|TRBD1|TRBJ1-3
CASSWWTGLLSSGNTIYF
TGTGCCAGCAGCTGGTGGACAGGACTACTAAGCTCTGGAAACACCATATATTTT
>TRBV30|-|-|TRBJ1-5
CAWSGGSNQPQHF
TGTGCCTGGAGTGGAGGTAGCAATCAGCCCCAGCATTTT
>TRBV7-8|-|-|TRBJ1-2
CASSLGAIINYGYTF
TGTGCCAGCAGCTTAGGAGCAATCATTAACTATGGCTACACCTTC
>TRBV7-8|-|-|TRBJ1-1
CASSAQGTEAFF
TGTGCCAGCAGCGCCCAGGGAACTGAAGCTTTCTTT
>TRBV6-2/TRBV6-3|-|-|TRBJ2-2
CASSPYGELFF
TGTGCCAGCAGCCCCTACGGGGAGCTGTTTTTT
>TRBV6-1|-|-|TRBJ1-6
CASSGQGYSPLHF
TGTGCCAGCAGTGGTCAGGGGTACTCACCCCTCCACTTT
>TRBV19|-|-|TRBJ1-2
CASSPSVNYGYTF
TGTGCCAGTAGTCCGTCAGTTAACTATGGCTACACCTTC
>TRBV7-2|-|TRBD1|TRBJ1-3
CASSRTGGRENTIYF
TGTGCCAGCAGCCGGACAGGGGGAAGAGAAAACACCATATATTTT
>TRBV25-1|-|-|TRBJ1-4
CASSDPGVLNEKLFF
TGTGCCAGCAGTGATCCAGGGGTGCTTAATGAAAAACTGTTTTTT
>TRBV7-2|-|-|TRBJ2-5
CASRQRMEAETQYF
TGTGCCAGCAGACAGAGGATGGAGGCGGAGACCCAGTACTTC